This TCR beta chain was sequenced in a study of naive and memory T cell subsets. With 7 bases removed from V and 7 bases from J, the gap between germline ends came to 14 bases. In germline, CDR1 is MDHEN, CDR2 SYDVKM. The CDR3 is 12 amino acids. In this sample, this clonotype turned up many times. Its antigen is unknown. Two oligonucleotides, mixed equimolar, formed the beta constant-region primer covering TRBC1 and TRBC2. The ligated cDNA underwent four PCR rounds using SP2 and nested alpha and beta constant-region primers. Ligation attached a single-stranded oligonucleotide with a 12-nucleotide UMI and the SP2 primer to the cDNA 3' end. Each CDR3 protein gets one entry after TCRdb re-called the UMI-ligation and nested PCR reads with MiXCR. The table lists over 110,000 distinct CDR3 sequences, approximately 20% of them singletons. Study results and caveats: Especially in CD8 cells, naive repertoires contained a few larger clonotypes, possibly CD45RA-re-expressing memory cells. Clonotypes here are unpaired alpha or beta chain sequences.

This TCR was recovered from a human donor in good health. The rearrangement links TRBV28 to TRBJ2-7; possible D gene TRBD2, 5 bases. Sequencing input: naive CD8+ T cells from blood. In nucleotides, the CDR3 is TGTGCCAGCACAACCCTACCGGGGGAGCAGTACTTC. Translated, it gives CASTTLPGEQYF.